These 16 T cell receptor beta chains were sequenced from one sample in a study of T cell responses to AZD1222 COVID-19 vaccine. Produced via immunoSEQ multiplex PCR; TCRdb's table is partial and in-frame only. Of roughly 100,000 clones in the sample, 82% were seen once. This specimen consisted of peripheral blood, obtained on day 0 of AZD1222 vaccination. Source of these receptors: an adult in good health.

This clone came up a few times. The rearrangement links TRBV6-5 to TRBJ1-2; D perhaps matches TRBD1 (5 bases). The V gene lost 0 bases and the J gene lost 5 bases, with 16 bases spanning the gap. The CDR3 totals 16 residues. Germline CDR1 and CDR2: MNHEY and SVGAGI. CDR3 nucleotides: TGTGCCAGCAGTTACTCGTCGAAGGGTCGGGGGTATGGCTACACCTTC. It specifies CASSYSSKGRGYGYTF.

This clone was detected only a few times. The rearrangement joins TRBV11-2 to TRBJ2-7, with TRBD2 identical over 7 bases. V lost 5 bases to trimming and J lost 6 bases; unmatched junction nucleotides: 7. The CDR3 is 13 residues long. Germline lookup yields CDR1 SGHAT and CDR2 FQNNGV. DNA of the CDR3: TGTGCCAGCAGCCCGCCGACTAGCCTCGAGCAGTACTTC. This translates into CASSPPTSLEQYF.

The V gene is TRBV3-1 (or the pseudogene TRBV3-2), the J gene TRBJ1-1, with 8 bases identical to TRBD1. Trimming took 1 base from V and 4 from J; bases not matched to a gene: 5. This CDR3 is built from 15 residues. Germline CDR1 is LGHDT and CDR2 is YNNKEL (reference sequence). The CDR3 region is CASSQGQGALTEAFF. The CDR3 coding sequence is TGTGCCAGCAGCCAAGGTCAGGGGGCGCTCACTGAAGCTTTCTTT.

The chain joins TRBV12-5 to TRBJ2-7; the match to TRBD1 covers 7 bases. The CDR3 totals 15 residues. V gave up 1 base and J gave up 4 bases; unmatched junction bases: 7. Germline V lookup: CDR1 LGHNT, CDR2 FRNRAP. The CDR3 sequence is CASGLAPGQSYEQYF. CDR3 DNA sequence: TGTGCTAGTGGTTTGGCACCGGGACAGTCTTACGAGCAGTACTTC.

This chain uses TRBV7-8 with TRBJ1-3; D is perhaps TRBD1 (6 bases). The CDR3 spans 17 residues. V was pared by 3 bases and J by 0 bases, with 15 bases between. Germline V gives CDR1 SGHVS, CDR2 FQNEAQ. CDR3 loop: CASSFRDKLYSGNTIYF. The DNA of the CDR3 is TGTGCCAGCAGCTTTCGGGACAAGTTATACTCTGGAAACACCATATATTTT. The variable domain in full, with the rest retrieved from reference TRBV7-8 and TRBJ1-3, is GAGVSQSPRYKVAKRGQDVALRCDPISGHVSLFWYQQALGQGPEFLTYFQNEAQLDKSGLPSDRFFAERPEGSVSTLKIQRTQQEDSAVYLCASSFRDKLYSGNTIYFGEGSWLTVV.

The chain is built from TRBV2 and TRBJ1-5; perhaps TRBD1 as D (5 bases). V was shortened by 4 bases and J by 4 bases, with 17 bases between the two germline ends. The CDR3 consists of 16 residues. CDR1 SNHLY and CDR2 FYNNEI come from the germline V gene. CDR3 in amino acids: CASSGGIGQTNQPQHF. Here the CDR3 DNA reads TGTGCCAGCAGTGGGGGCATAGGTCAAACGAATCAGCCCCAGCATTTT.

The rearrangement joins TRBV5-4 to TRBJ2-7; 7 bases map to TRBD1. Germline V gives CDR1 SGHNT, CDR2 YYREEE (reference sequence). This CDR3 is built from 15 residues. Unmatched junction bases numbered 7, after V lost 4 bases and J lost 0 bases. CDR3 nucleotide sequence: TGTGCCAGCAGCCCATACAGGGGTTCCTCCTACGAGCAGTACTTC. Amino acid sequence: CASSPYRGSSYEQYF.

The chain carries TRBV6-4 and TRBJ1-6; no clear D. The CDR3 consists of 13 residues. Germline V gene lookup returns CDR1 MRHNA and CDR2 SNTAGT. The germline V and J ends were trimmed by 4 bases and 10 bases, with 11 bases remaining between them. CDR3 region: CASSASRGSPLHF. CDR3 nucleotide sequence: TGTGCCAGCAGTGCCTCTCGCGGGTCACCCCTCCACTTT.

V and J are TRBV5-6 and TRBJ2-7; D is uncertain. The CDR3 has 13 residues. Germline CDR1 is SGHDT and CDR2 is YYEEEE. Trimming shortened V by 2 bases and J by 2 bases, and 8 bases separated the two germline ends. The CDR3 DNA follows: TGTGCCAGCAGCTTTTACAGCCCCTACGAGCAGTACTTC. Protein: CASSFYSPYEQYF.

The V and J genes are TRBV19 and TRBJ2-6; a weak D match, TRBD2 (6 bases). The CDR3 sequence is 17 residues long. Germline V gene data show CDR1 as LNHDA and CDR2 as SQIVND (reference sequence). Trimming shortened V by 3 bases and J by 2 bases, and 14 bases separated the two germline ends. The CDR3 DNA reads as TGTGCCAGTAGTATGGAGGCCCCGGGAGCTGGGGCCAACGTCCTGACTTTC. Translated: CASSMEAPGAGANVLTF.

The rearrangement joins TRBV19 to TRBJ1-5; D gene uncertain. Trimming left V 3 bases short and J 0 bases short, with 9 bases between. Germline CDR1 LNHDA, CDR2 SQIVND (reference sequence). The CDR3 loop spans 15 amino acids. CDR3 DNA sequence: TGTGCCAGTAGTATTATCAGAGATAGCAATCAGCCCCAGCATTTT. Translated: CASSIIRDSNQPQHF.

This chain links TRBV3-1 (or the pseudogene TRBV3-2) with TRBJ1-6; 8 bases are shared with TRBD1. V was pared by 2 bases and J by 13 bases, with 19 bases of the junction left unmatched. The CDR3 contains 18 residues. Germline V gene data show CDR1 as LGHDT and CDR2 as YNNKEL (reference sequence). CDR3 sequence: CASSQPNVWGTGYTPLHF. The CDR3 DNA is TGTGCCAGCAGCCAACCGAACGTATGGGGGACAGGATATACCCCCCTCCACTTT.

This chain joins TRBV5-4 and TRBJ2-2, with TRBD2 matching over 10 bases. The CDR3 contains 16 residues. The germline gives CDR1 SGHNT, CDR2 YYREEE (reference sequence). With 1 base clipped from V and 6 bases from J, the junction kept 6 bases outside the gene matches. The CDR3 here is CASSLTAGGRSGELFF. CDR3 sequence (DNA): TGTGCCAGCAGCTTGACAGCGGGGGGGCGGTCCGGGGAGCTGTTTTTT.

V usage is TRBV3-1 (or the pseudogene TRBV3-2) and J usage is TRBJ2-7; D is possibly TRBD2 (5 bases). Per the germline V gene, CDR1 is LGHDT and CDR2 is YNNKEL (reference sequence). The CDR3 covers 17 residues. V was pared by 0 bases and J by 3 bases, with 18 bases between. DNA of the CDR3: TGTGCCAGCAGCCAAGAATTTGAGGCGACTACGAGCTACGAGCAGTACTTC. It yields the protein CASSQEFEATTSYEQYF.

The J gene is TRBJ1-4, the V gene TRBV5-4; D may be TRBD1 (5 bases). Germline V CDR1 and CDR2: SGHNT, YYREEE (reference sequence). The CDR3 is 15 residues long. The V end lost 3 bases, the J end lost 4 bases, and 13 bases lay between the germline ends. CDR3 nucleotides: TGTGCCAGCAGCTCCGACAGAGCTCATAATGAAAAACTGTTTTTT. Encoded protein: CASSSDRAHNEKLFF.

J is TRBJ1-6 and V is TRBV27; the D gene is possibly TRBD1 (6 bases). This CDR3 region has 14 residues. Trimming stripped 3 bases from V and 10 bases from J, with 13 bases between. Germline CDR1 MNHEY, CDR2 SMNVEV (reference sequence). The DNA for the CDR3 is TGTGCCAGCAGTTTTAATGGGGGCGGGTCACCCCTCCACTTT. It translates to CASSFNGGGSPLHF.